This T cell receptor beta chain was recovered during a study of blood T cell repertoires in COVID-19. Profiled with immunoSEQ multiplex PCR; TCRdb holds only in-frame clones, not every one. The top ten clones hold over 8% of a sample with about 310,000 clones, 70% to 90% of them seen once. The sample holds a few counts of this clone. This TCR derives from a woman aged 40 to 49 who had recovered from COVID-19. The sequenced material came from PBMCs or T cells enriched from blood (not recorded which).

The CDR3 DNA sequence: TGTGCCAGCACCTGGGACAGGGTGAACTACAATGAGCAGTTCTTC. As protein: CASTWDRVNYNEQFF. The chain links TRBV7-9 to TRBJ2-1; 9 bases align to TRBD1. Germline-derived CDR1 and CDR2 are SEHNR and FQNEAQ (reference sequence). The junction had 7 bases not matched to a gene; V was cut back by 7 bases and J by 3 bases. This CDR3 has 15 amino acids.